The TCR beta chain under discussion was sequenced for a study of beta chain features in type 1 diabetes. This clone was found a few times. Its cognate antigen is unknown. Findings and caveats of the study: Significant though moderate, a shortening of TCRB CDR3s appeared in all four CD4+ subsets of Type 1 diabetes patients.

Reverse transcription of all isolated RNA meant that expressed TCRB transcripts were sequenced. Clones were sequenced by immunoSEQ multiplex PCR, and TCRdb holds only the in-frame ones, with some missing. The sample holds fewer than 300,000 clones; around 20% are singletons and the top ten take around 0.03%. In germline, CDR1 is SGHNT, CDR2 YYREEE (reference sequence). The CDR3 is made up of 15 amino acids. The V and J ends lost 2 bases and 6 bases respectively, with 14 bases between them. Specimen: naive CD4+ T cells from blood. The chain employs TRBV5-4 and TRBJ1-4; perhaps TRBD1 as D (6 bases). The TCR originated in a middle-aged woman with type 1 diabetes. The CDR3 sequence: CASSFRQGSHEKLFF. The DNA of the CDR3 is TGTGCCAGCAGCTTTCGTCAGGGGTCCCATGAAAAACTGTTTTTT.